This TCR beta chain was sequenced for a study of beta chain features in type 1 diabetes. Study-level findings and limits: The study found moderately but significantly shorter TCRB CDR3s in all four CD4+ subsets of Type 1 diabetes patients.

Worth noting for this clone: Its specificity is not known.

All of the isolated RNA was reverse transcribed, so expressed TCRB transcripts were sequenced. Repertoires were generated with immunoSEQ multiplex PCR, while TCRdb's copy carries only in-frame clones and drops some. The sample includes about 170,000 clones, 6% to 9% of them seen just once. The TCR originated in a man aged 18 to 30 with type 1 diabetes. The sequenced sample consisted of central memory CD4+ T cells from blood.

CDR3 sequence (DNA): TGTGCCAGCAGCTACGGACACGAGACCCAGTACTTC. It translates to CASSYGHETQYF. The chain joins TRBV14 to TRBJ2-5; perhaps TRBD1 as D (5 bases). This CDR3 region has 12 residues. V lost 5 bases and J 5 bases, leaving 9 bases between the germline ends. Per the germline V gene, CDR1 is SGHDN and CDR2 is FVKESK. Filled out from reference TRBV14 and TRBJ2-5, the complete variable domain reads EAGVTQFPSHSVIEKGQTVTLRCDPISGHDNLYWYRRVMGKEIKFLLHFVKESKQDESGMPNNRFLAERTGGTYSTLKVQPAELEDSGVYFCASSYGHETQYFGPGTRLLVL.